The TCR beta chain described here comes from a study of cytomegalovirus exposure and HLA in healthy donors. Note on this clone: Its antigen is as yet unknown.

A multiplex PCR was run with 60 Vbeta primers and 13 Jbeta primers. Using immunoSEQ multiplex PCR, the repertoire was profiled, and TCRdb retains in-frame clones only, with some absent. The data show 150,000 to 200,000 clones, around four fifths seen once. Study-wide points: Earlier analysis found most TCR beta V segments productive about 87% or about 30% of the time. In a later analysis, at a false discovery rate of 0.05, some 17,000 TCR beta sequences were associated with HLA alleles. Further analysis, carried out later, found HLA-associated TCR beta chains more clonally expanded than equally common other chains.

The germline CDR1 and CDR2 sequences are SNHLY and FYNNEI. The CDR3 runs 15 residues. With V trimmed by 6 bases and J by 4 bases, 9 bases remained unmatched. This receptor was taken from a young man in good health and CMV-seronegative. V usage is TRBV2 and J usage is TRBJ2-7; 10 positions match TRBD1. Sequenced: PBMCs. CDR3 nucleotides: TGTGCCAGCAGACGATACGACAGGGGGCCGTACGAGCAGTACTTC. It codes for CASRRYDRGPYEQYF.